The 2 T cell receptor beta chains reported below all come from one sample, sequenced in a study of control samples from healthy donors and cancer patients. Generated by immunoSEQ multiplex PCR, the TCRdb table keeps only in-frame clones and is missing some. The data show over 150,000 clones, approximately 96% seen once. Sequenced sample: blood. The receptor source for this set is a woman younger than 45 in good health.

V is TRBV6-5 and J is TRBJ1-2; D might be TRBD1 (6 bases). Trimming pared 0 bases from V and 4 bases from J, leaving 12 bases between. CDR1 is MNHEY, CDR2 SVGAGI, per germline. The CDR3 sequence is 15 residues long. This CDR3 is CASSYSEQGFYGYTF. CDR3 DNA: TGTGCCAGCAGTTACTCGGAACAGGGTTTCTATGGCTACACCTTC.

CDR3 loop: CAWSLRGYYGYTF. Here the CDR3 DNA reads TGTGCCTGGAGTCTGCGGGGTTACTATGGCTACACCTTC. V gene TRBV30 combines with J gene TRBJ1-2; D is unresolved. The V gene's germline CDR1 is GTSNPN and CDR2 SVGIG (reference sequence). V lost 2 bases to trimming and J lost 3 bases, with 10 bases between them. The CDR3 covers 13 residues. The whole variable domain, remainder taken from reference TRBV30 and TRBJ1-2, is SQTIHQWPATLVQPVGSPLSLECTVEGTSNPNLYWYRQAAGRGLQLLFYSVGIGQISSEVPQNLSASRPQDRQFILSSKKLLLSDSGFYLCAWSLRGYYGYTFGSGTRLTVV.